This T cell receptor beta chain was sequenced in a study of blood T cell repertoires in COVID-19. The wider study: Spain, Italy and the United States supplied samples that represented acute and convalescent COVID-19. From T cells, B-cell-depleted T cells, or PBMCs came the material, which was cDNA or gDNA.

V dropped 6 bases and J dropped 1 base, with 17 bases sitting between them. The CDR3 spans 15 residues. CDR1 and CDR2 (germline): SQVTM, ANQGSEA. In the authors' methods: Reference gene primer amplification yielded estimated nucleated cell counts. Libraries were prepared by immunoSEQ multiplex PCR; TCRdb keeps only in-frame clonotypes and omits some of them. V and J calls and clone size are as listed in that table; D and trimming were resolved from the DNA. This sample has 84,000 or so clones, with approximately 75% found just once. Sequences were obtained from peripheral blood. This receptor was obtained from a human donor in a cohort sampled during active COVID-19. This chain links TRBV29-1 with TRBJ2-3, with a tentative D call TRBD2 (5 bases). The CDR3 loop is CSVVGEGRGTDTQYF. The CDR3 nucleotides read TGCAGCGTCGTCGGGGAAGGCAGAGGCACAGATACGCAGTATTTT.